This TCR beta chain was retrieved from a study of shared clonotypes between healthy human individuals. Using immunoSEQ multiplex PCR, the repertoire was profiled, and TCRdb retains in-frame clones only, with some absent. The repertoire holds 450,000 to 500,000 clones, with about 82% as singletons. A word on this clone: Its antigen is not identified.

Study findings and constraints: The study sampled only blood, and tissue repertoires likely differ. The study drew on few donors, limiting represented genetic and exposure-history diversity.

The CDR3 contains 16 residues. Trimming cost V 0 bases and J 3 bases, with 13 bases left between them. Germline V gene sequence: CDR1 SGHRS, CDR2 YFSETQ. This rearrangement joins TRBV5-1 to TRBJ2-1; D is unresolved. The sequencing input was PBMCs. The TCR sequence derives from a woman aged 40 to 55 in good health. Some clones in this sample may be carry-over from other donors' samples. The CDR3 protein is CASSLESSWVYNEQFF. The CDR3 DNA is TGCGCCAGCAGCTTGGAATCAAGTTGGGTCTACAATGAGCAGTTCTTC.